The present T cell receptor (beta chain) was sequenced within a study of blood T cell repertoires in COVID-19. Study as a whole: Samples representing acute and convalescent COVID-19 were sourced from the United States, Italy and Spain. PBMCs, B-cell-depleted T cells, or T cells provided the cDNA or gDNA that made up the material.

The CDR3 contains 13 residues. J gave up 4 bases and V 4 bases, and 6 bases lay outside the gene matches. Germline V gene sequence: CDR1 SQVTM, CDR2 ANQGSEA. Under the authors' procedure: Reference gene primer amplification in the assay estimated nucleated cell counts. Clones were read by immunoSEQ multiplex PCR, and TCRdb kept only the in-frame ones, dropping some. The V and J calls and the clone size are those of that table, but D and trimming were determined from the DNA. The sample lists roughly 70,000 clones; approximately 90% were seen once. Sequencing used peripheral blood. This receptor was taken from a human donor in a cohort sampled during active COVID-19. This chain links TRBV29-1 with TRBJ1-2; 7 positions agree with TRBD1. DNA for the CDR3: TGCAGCGTTGCTACGGGACAGCCCTATGGCTACACCTTC. This encodes CSVATGQPYGYTF.